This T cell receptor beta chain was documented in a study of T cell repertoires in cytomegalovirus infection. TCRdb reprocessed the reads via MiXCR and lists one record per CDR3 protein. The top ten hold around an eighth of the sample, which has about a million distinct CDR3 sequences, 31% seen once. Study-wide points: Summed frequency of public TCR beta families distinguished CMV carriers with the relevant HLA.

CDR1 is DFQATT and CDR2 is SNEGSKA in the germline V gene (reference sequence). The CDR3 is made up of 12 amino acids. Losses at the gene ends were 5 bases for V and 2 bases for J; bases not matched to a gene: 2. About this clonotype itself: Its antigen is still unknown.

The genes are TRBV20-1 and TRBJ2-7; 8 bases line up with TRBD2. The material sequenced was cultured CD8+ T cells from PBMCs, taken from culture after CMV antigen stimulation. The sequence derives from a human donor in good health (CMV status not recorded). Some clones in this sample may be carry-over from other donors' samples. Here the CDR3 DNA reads TGCAGTGCTTGGGGACTAGCCTACGAGCAGTACTTC. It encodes CSAWGLAYEQYF.